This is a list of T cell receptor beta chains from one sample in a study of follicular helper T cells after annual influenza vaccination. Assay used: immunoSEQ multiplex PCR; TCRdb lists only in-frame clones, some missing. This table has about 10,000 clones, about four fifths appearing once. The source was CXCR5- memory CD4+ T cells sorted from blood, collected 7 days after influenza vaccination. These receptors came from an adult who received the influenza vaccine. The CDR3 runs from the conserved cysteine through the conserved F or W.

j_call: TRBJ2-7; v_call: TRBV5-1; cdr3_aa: CASSSFSSYEQYF
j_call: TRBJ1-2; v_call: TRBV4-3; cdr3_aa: CASSQEMDRQSGYTF
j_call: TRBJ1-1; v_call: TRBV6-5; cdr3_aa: CASSRPAVMNTEAFF
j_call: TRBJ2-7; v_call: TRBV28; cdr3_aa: CASSAPSGGYEQYF
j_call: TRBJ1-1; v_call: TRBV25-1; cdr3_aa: CASSPPWAGSNTEAFF
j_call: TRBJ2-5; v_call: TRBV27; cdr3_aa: CASSLVGSQETQYF
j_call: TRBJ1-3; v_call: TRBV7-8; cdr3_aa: CASSLATDSGNTIYF
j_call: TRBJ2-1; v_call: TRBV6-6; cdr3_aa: CASRTGLAGGDEQFF
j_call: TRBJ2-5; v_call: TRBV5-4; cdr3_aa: CASSRAQETQYF
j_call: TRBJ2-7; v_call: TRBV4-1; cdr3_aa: CASSQAPVEPYEQYF
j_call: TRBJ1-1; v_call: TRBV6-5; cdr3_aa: CASRSSVGVTEAFF
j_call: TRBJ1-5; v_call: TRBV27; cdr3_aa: CASSLGQGLGQPQHF